These 30 T cell receptor beta chains share one sample of origin, sequenced in a study of shared clonotypes between healthy human individuals. Terminally differentiated effector memory CD45RA+ cells were excluded from the naive CD8 cells, which were CD45RO-negative and positively selected for CCR7. The data were produced by immunoSEQ multiplex PCR, yet TCRdb's version contains in-frame clones alone and is incomplete. Of around 1.9 million clones listed, approximately 94% are singletons. Material for sequencing was naive CD8+ T cells from PBMCs. These TCRs come from a man between 18 and 35 years old in good health. Some clones in this sample may be carry-over from other donors' samples.

The V and J genes are TRBV5-4 and TRBJ1-2, with no clear D. This CDR3 comprises 8 residues. The V end was cut by 3 bases, the J end by 14 bases, with 5 bases between. The germline V gene encodes CDR1 SGHNT and CDR2 YYREEE (reference sequence). This CDR3 is CASSSGTF. CDR3 sequence (DNA): TGTGCCAGCAGCTCTGGGACCTTC.

CDR3: CASSSHGDLVMNTEAFF. In DNA form, the CDR3 reads TGTGCCAGTAGTTCTCACGGGGACCTCGTTATGAACACTGAAGCTTTCTTT. The V gene is TRBV19, the J gene TRBJ1-1; weak D call: TRBD1 (5 bases). Trimming cost V 5 bases and J 0 bases, with 19 bases left between them. Germline V gene data show CDR1 as LNHDA and CDR2 as SQIVND (reference sequence). CDR3 length: 17 residues.

The rearrangement joins TRBV5-4 to TRBJ2-7; 9 bases map to TRBD2. The CDR3 is 15 amino acids. V lost 2 bases to trimming and J lost 6 bases; unmatched junction nucleotides: 9. Germline V gives CDR1 SGHNT, CDR2 YYREEE (reference sequence). This CDR3 is CASSFLAGHLGEQYF. The DNA for the CDR3 is TGTGCCAGCAGCTTCCTAGCGGGGCATCTTGGCGAGCAGTACTTC.

The DNA of the CDR3 is TGTGCCAGCAGCTTAGACCAGGGGACGGGTCAGCCCCAGCATTTT. It is translated as CASSLDQGTGQPQHF. The rearrangement uses TRBV7-9 and TRBJ1-5; D is perhaps TRBD1 (6 bases). Germline V gene sequence: CDR1 SEHNR, CDR2 FQNEAQ (reference sequence). This CDR3 comprises 15 residues. V lost 1 base to trimming and J lost 6 bases, with 13 bases between them.

The rearrangement uses TRBV5-1 and TRBJ2-3; 9 nucleotides line up with TRBD1. This CDR3 comprises 15 residues. Per the germline V gene, CDR1 is SGHRS and CDR2 is YFSETQ. J gave up 4 bases and V 7 bases, and 10 bases lay outside the gene matches. CDR3 residues: CASCYRGQGPDTQYF. CDR3 nucleotides: TGCGCCAGCTGCTACAGGGGGCAGGGGCCAGATACGCAGTATTTT.

The gene calls are TRBV27 and TRBJ2-7; 8 bases line up with TRBD1. This CDR3 region has 15 residues. The germline V gene encodes CDR1 MNHEY and CDR2 SMNVEV (reference sequence). Germline trimming cut 3 bases from V and 3 bases from J; bases unmatched to any gene: 7. CDR3 protein: CASSFGAGGHYEQYF. The CDR3 nucleotides read TGTGCCAGCAGTTTTGGCGCAGGGGGCCACTACGAGCAGTACTTC.

This rearrangement joins TRBV19 to TRBJ2-7; TRBD1 agrees at 7 bases. The V segment lost 5 bases and the J segment 0 bases; nucleotides outside the gene matches: 7. Germline V gene data show CDR1 as LNHDA and CDR2 as SQIVND (reference sequence). There are 15 residues in the CDR3. CDR3 nucleotide sequence: TGTGCCAGTAGTGTCTGGGACAGCCTCTCCTACGAGCAGTACTTC. This codes for CASSVWDSLSYEQYF.

J is TRBJ2-7 and V is TRBV5-1; 7 positions match TRBD2. Losses at the gene ends were 0 bases for V and 3 bases for J; bases not matched to a gene: 3. The CDR3 loop spans 14 amino acids. The germline gives CDR1 SGHRS, CDR2 YFSETQ. The CDR3 protein is CASSLAPSGYEQYF. CDR3 sequence (DNA): TGCGCCAGCAGCTTGGCGCCTAGCGGCTACGAGCAGTACTTC. Full variable domain (missing parts from reference TRBV5-1 and TRBJ2-7): KAGVTQTPRYLIKTRGQQVTLSCSPISGHRSVSWYQQTPGQGLQFLFEYFSETQRNKGNFPGRFSGRQFSNSRSEMNVSTLELGDSALYLCASSLAPSGYEQYFGPGTRLTVT.

This clone was found once. The V gene is TRBV6-6, the J gene TRBJ1-2, with D unclear. Looked up from germline, CDR1 is MNHNY and CDR2 is SVGAGI (reference sequence). V was cut by 2 bases and J by 1 base, with 14 bases left in between. This CDR3 contains 16 residues. The CDR3 loop reads CASSYPEGWGNYGYTF. The CDR3 DNA follows: TGTGCCAGCAGTTACCCAGAAGGATGGGGTAACTATGGCTACACCTTC.

CDR3 region: CASSLAGLAGAPADTQYF. CDR3 DNA: TGTGCCAGCAGCTTAGCAGGACTAGCGGGAGCCCCGGCAGATACGCAGTATTTT. This chain connects TRBV7-2 to TRBJ2-3; 13 bases match TRBD2. The junction had 7 bases not matched to a gene; V was cut back by 0 bases and J by 4 bases. The CDR3 has 18 residues. Germline V lookup: CDR1 SGHTA, CDR2 FQGNSA. Variable domain in full (rest from reference TRBV7-2 and TRBJ2-3): GAGVSQSPSNKVTEKGKDVELRCDPISGHTALYWYRQSLGQGLEFLIYFQGNSAPDKSGLPSDRFSAERTGGSVSTLTIQRTQQEDSAVYLCASSLAGLAGAPADTQYFGPGTRLTVL.

J is TRBJ2-7 and V is TRBV6-5, with TRBD2 matching 8 bases. Germline CDR1 and CDR2: MNHEY and SVGAGI. Losses at the gene ends were 2 bases for V and 0 bases for J; bases not matched to a gene: 6. The CDR3 loop spans 16 amino acids. DNA of the CDR3: TGTGCCAGCAGTTACGCACTAGCGGCAAGCTCCTACGAGCAGTACTTC. As protein: CASSYALAASSYEQYF.

This clone was detected only once. V is TRBV9 and J is TRBJ2-3, with TRBD2 matching 10 bases. J lost 3 bases, V lost 1 base, and 14 bases had no gene match. The CDR3 has 19 residues. Germline values: CDR1 SGDLS, CDR2 YYNGEE. Here the CDR3 reads CASSVRGLATRGFTDTQYF. For the CDR3, the DNA is TGTGCCAGCAGCGTACGGGGACTAGCGACTCGAGGGTTTACAGATACGCAGTATTTT.

J is TRBJ1-2 and V is TRBV19; possibly TRBD1 for D (5 bases). This CDR3 spans 17 amino acids. The V gene lost 7 bases and the J gene lost 3 bases, with 24 bases spanning the gap. CDR1 and CDR2 (germline): LNHDA, SQIVND (reference sequence). The CDR3 DNA sequence: TGTGCCAGTACTTTTCGGGGGAGGGTTGGGTCGGACTATGGCTACACCTTC. This gives the protein CASTFRGRVGSDYGYTF. The full variable domain, in which reference TRBV19 and TRBJ1-2 provide the parts outside the CDR3, is DGGITQSPKYLFRKEGQNVTLSCEQNLNHDAMYWYRQDPGQGLRLIYYSQIVNDFQKGDIAEGYSVSREKKESFPLTVTSAQKNPTAFYLCASTFRGRVGSDYGYTFGSGTRLTVV.

The chain combines TRBV9 with TRBJ2-7; the D is unclear. Trimming stripped 0 bases from V and 3 bases from J, with 13 bases between. CDR1 SGDLS and CDR2 YYNGEE come from the germline V gene. CDR3 length: 15 residues. This chain's CDR3 is CASSVGWSHRYEQYF. CDR3 in DNA: TGTGCCAGCAGCGTAGGTTGGAGTCATCGCTACGAGCAGTACTTC. Based on the CDR3 plus reference TRBV9 and TRBJ2-7, the full variable domain is DSGVTQTPKHLITATGQRVTLRCSPRSGDLSVYWYQQSLDQGLQFLIQYYNGEERAKGNILERFSAQQFPDLHSELNLSSLELGDSALYFCASSVGWSHRYEQYFGPGTRLTVT.

The chain couples TRBV28 to TRBJ2-7, with a weak D call TRBD2 (6 bases). Germline CDR1 reads MDHEN; CDR2 reads SYDVKM. V lost 6 bases and J lost 5, with 20 bases in between. This CDR3 region has 15 residues. CDR3 bases: TGTGCCAGCAGACCTCTCGGCGGGATGGCTGACGAGCAGTACTTC. Amino acids: CASRPLGGMADEQYF.

V usage is TRBV27 and J usage is TRBJ1-1, with 7 bases fitting TRBD1. Germline V CDR1 and CDR2: MNHEY, SMNVEV (reference sequence). The CDR3 is 16 residues long. J was trimmed by 7 bases and V by 3 bases; bases with no gene match: 14. Here the CDR3 DNA reads TGTGCCAGCAGTTTTAGAGGGGGCGGGTTTTTGGTTGAAGCTTTCTTT. Its translation: CASSFRGGGFLVEAFF.

The rearrangement uses TRBV7-9 and TRBJ1-1; D is uncertain. CDR3 size: 15 residues. V lost 1 base and J 4 bases, leaving 13 bases between the germline ends. Germline assignment: CDR1 SEHNR and CDR2 FQNEAQ (reference sequence). The CDR3 DNA reads TGTGCCAGCAGCTTAGTGCGGGGAGAGGGCACTGAAGCTTTCTTT. Translating it yields CASSLVRGEGTEAFF.

In DNA, the CDR3 is TGCGCCAGCAGCTTAGTAGGGTTGTGGGATACGCAGTATTTT. Its protein product is CASSLVGLWDTQYF. The J gene is TRBJ2-3, the V gene TRBV5-1; unclear D gene. The CDR3 contains 14 residues. The germline V gene encodes CDR1 SGHRS and CDR2 YFSETQ. V was cut by 2 bases and J by 6 bases, with 13 bases left in between.

The chain is built from TRBV11-2 and TRBJ1-1; D unclear. V was shortened by 3 bases and J by 3 bases, with 11 bases between the two germline ends. The CDR3 has 14 residues. Germline V CDR1 and CDR2: SGHAT, FQNNGV. The CDR3 region is CASSFWGRYTEAFF. The CDR3 DNA sequence: TGTGCCAGCAGCTTTTGGGGTCGGTACACTGAAGCTTTCTTT.

This clone showed up just once. V usage is TRBV28 and J usage is TRBJ2-1; 9 positions match TRBD1. Germline CDR1 MDHEN, CDR2 SYDVKM. Trimming took 6 bases from V and 9 from J; bases not matched to a gene: 15. This CDR3 is built from 16 residues. In DNA, the CDR3 is TGTGCCAGCAGCTCTACCTCGGGACAGGGATTAGGTGAGCAGTTCTTC. Its translation: CASSSTSGQGLGEQFF.

The V call is TRBV4-3, the J call TRBJ2-7; D might be TRBD1 or TRBD2, each matching 5 bases. The CDR3 spans 15 residues. Germline V CDR1 and CDR2: LGHNA, YSLEER. The germline V and J ends were trimmed by 1 base and 5 bases, with 15 bases remaining between them. The CDR3 DNA reads TGCGCCAGCAGCCAAGGGGTTGGGGGTTGGGACGAGCAGTACTTC. Amino acids: CASSQGVGGWDEQYF.

The CDR3 protein is CASSGTGANEQFF. CDR3 in DNA: TGTGCCAGCAGTGGTACAGGGGCCAATGAGCAGTTCTTC. The chain recombines TRBV25-1 with TRBJ2-1; 7 bases line up with TRBD1. Germline CDR1 MGHDK, CDR2 SYGVNS. J lost 6 bases, V lost 4 bases, and 3 bases had no gene match. This CDR3 region has 13 residues. Variable domain in full (rest from reference TRBV25-1 and TRBJ2-1): EADIYQTPRYLVIGTGKKITLECSQTMGHDKMYWYQQDPGMELHLIHYSYGVNSTEKGDLSSESTVSRIRTEHFPLTLESARPSHTSQYLCASSGTGANEQFFGPGTRLTVL.

The gene calls are TRBV4-1 and TRBJ2-7; tentatively, D is TRBD2 (6 bases). Germline V gene data show CDR1 as MGHRA and CDR2 as YSYEKL. Trimming cost V 1 base and J 3 bases, with 13 bases left between them. This CDR3 region has 15 residues. The CDR3: CASSQGVAAGYEQYF. In DNA form, the CDR3 reads TGCGCCAGCAGCCAAGGGGTGGCAGCGGGCTACGAGCAGTACTTC.

This clone came up a few times. The chain employs TRBV7-9 and TRBJ1-4, with TRBD1 matching over 8 bases. Germline values: CDR1 SEHNR, CDR2 FQNEAQ (reference sequence). V shed 5 bases and J 7 bases; nucleotides not matched to a gene: 6. CDR3 length: 14 amino acids. CDR3 loop: CASSGPGQAEKLFF. CDR3 nucleotide sequence: TGTGCCAGCAGCGGTCCGGGACAGGCTGAAAAACTGTTTTTT.

The V and J genes are TRBV10-1 and TRBJ1-4, with 8 bases fitting TRBD1. V was clipped by 8 bases and J by 0 bases; unmatched bases: 5. CDR1 and CDR2 (germline): WNHNN, SYGVQD (reference sequence). The CDR3 is 15 residues long. The CDR3 bases are TGCGCCAGCCAGGGGGCCCCTACAACTAATGAAAAACTGTTTTTT. It encodes CASQGAPTTNEKLFF.

This sequence joins TRBV7-9 and TRBJ2-5; 7 positions match TRBD2. The CDR3 totals 16 residues. Germline trimming cut 5 bases from V and 0 bases from J; bases unmatched to any gene: 9. Germline V gene lookup returns CDR1 SEHNR and CDR2 FQNEAQ (reference sequence). The CDR3 is CASSKSAGLNQETQYF. As DNA, the CDR3 is TGTGCCAGCAGCAAGTCAGCGGGACTCAACCAAGAGACCCAGTACTTC.

The chain carries TRBV9 and TRBJ2-2; tentative D call: TRBD2 (5 bases). V lost 0 bases and J lost 0, with 12 bases in between. The CDR3 is 17 residues long. The germline V gene has CDR1 SGDLS and CDR2 YYNGEE. CDR3 DNA sequence: TGTGCCAGCAGCGTAGCCTCCGCGGGTTCGAACACCGGGGAGCTGTTTTTT. It translates to CASSVASAGSNTGELFF.

The genes are TRBV5-5 and TRBJ1-1, with D hard to call. Trimming took off 2 bases at V and 0 bases at J, with 14 bases between the two ends. The germline V gene has CDR1 SGHKS and CDR2 YYEKEE (reference sequence). This CDR3 has 16 amino acids. The CDR3 loop is CASSFRGGALNTEAFF. The CDR3 DNA is TGTGCCAGCAGCTTCCGAGGCGGAGCTCTGAACACTGAAGCTTTCTTT.

This sequence joins TRBV7-2 and TRBJ2-1; tentative D call: TRBD2 (5 bases). Trimming removed 5 bases at V and 0 bases at J, with 23 bases between. The CDR3 totals 19 residues. Germline values: CDR1 SGHTA, CDR2 FQGNSA. CDR3 amino acids: CASSTNPSRLAHSYNEQFF. CDR3 nucleotides: TGTGCCAGCAGCACAAATCCTAGTCGGCTAGCCCACTCCTACAATGAGCAGTTCTTC.

The DNA of the CDR3 is TGCAGTGCCCACGGTGGGGGCAGGCAGTACTTC. Translation gives CSAHGGGRQYF. The genes are TRBV20-1 and TRBJ2-7; maybe TRBD1 (6 bases). V was cut by 6 bases and J by 9 bases, with 15 bases left in between. CDR3 length: 11 residues. Germline V CDR1 and CDR2: DFQATT, SNEGSKA (reference sequence).